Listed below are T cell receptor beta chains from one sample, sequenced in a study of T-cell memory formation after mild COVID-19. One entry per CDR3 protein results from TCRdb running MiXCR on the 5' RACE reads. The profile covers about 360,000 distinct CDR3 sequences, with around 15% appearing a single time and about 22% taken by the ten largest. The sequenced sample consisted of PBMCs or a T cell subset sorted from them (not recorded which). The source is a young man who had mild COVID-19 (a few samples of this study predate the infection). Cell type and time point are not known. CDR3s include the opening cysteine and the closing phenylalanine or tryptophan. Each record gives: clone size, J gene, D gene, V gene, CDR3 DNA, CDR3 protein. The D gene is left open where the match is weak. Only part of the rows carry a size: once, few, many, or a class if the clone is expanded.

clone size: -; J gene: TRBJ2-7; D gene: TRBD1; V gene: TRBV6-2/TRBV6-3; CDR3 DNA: TGTGCCAGCAGTGGCGGACAGGTCCGATACGAGCAGTACTTC; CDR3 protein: CASSGGQVRYEQYF
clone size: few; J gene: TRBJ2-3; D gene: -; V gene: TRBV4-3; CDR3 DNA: TGCGCCAGCAGCCAGGGGGCCCCGAGGGGCACAGATACGCAGTATTTT; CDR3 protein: CASSQGAPRGTDTQYF
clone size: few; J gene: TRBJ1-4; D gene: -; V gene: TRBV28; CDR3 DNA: TGTGCCATATCTACCCCCGGCGCCGAAAAACTGTTTTTT; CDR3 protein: CAISTPGAEKLFF
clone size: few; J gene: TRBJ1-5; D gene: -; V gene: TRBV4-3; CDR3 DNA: TGCGCCAGCAGCCAAGAAGCAGTCAATCAGCCCCAGCATTTT; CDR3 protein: CASSQEAVNQPQHF
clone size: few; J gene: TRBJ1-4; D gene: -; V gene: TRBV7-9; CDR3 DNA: TGTGCCAGCAGCTCAGCCAGGGAAGGGAATGAAAAACTGTTTTTT; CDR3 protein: CASSSAREGNEKLFF
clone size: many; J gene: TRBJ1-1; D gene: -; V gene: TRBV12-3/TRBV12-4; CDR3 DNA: TGTGCCAGCAGTTTGGCTCAGAACACTGAAGCTTTCTTT; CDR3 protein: CASSLAQNTEAFF
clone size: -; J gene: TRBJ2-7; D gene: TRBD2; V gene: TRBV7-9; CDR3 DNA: TGTGCCAGCAGCGCCCCAGCGGCGGGGGTCGGCGAGCAGTACTTC; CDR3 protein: CASSAPAAGVGEQYF
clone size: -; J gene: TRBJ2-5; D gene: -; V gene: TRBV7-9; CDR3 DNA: TGTGCCAGCAGCCCCCCTGGGGGCTCAGAGACCCAGTACTTC; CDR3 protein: CASSPPGGSETQYF
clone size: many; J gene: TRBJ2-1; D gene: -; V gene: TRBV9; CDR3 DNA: TGTGCCAGCAGCGTAGGAGGGCCCTACAATGAGCAGTTCTTC; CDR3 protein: CASSVGGPYNEQFF
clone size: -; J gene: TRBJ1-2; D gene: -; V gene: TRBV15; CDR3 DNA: TGTGCCACCAGCAGAGATAGCTCTGCTGGCTACACCTTC; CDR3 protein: CATSRDSSAGYTF
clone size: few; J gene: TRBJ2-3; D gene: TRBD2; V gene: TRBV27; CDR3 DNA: TGTGCCAGCAGTTTATTTAGTGTTAGACTAGCGGACACAGATACGCAGTATTTT; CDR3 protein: CASSLFSVRLADTDTQYF
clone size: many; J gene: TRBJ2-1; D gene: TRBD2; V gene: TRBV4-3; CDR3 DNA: TGCGCCAGCAGCCAAGATTTGATGGCTAGCGGGGGGCGGGGGAATGAGCAGTTCTTC; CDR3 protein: CASSQDLMASGGRGNEQFF
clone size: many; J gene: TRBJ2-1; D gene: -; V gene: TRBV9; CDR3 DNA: TGTGCCAGCGGAGGATACAGCACTTACAATGAGCAGTTCTTC; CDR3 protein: CASGGYSTYNEQFF
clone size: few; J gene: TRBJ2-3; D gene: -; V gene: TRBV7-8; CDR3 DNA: TGTGCCAGCAGCCTACAACAGGGCTCGGGCACAGATACGCAGTATTTT; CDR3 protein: CASSLQQGSGTDTQYF